Listed below are T cell receptor beta chains from one sample, sequenced in a study of low-dose radiotherapy and immunotherapy resistance in tumors. TCRdb re-called the reads through MiXCR, storing one row per CDR3 protein. The data show 31,000 or so distinct CDR3 sequences, with approximately 54% seen just once and around 6% held by the top ten. Sequencing used PBMCs, obtained after low-dose radiotherapy plus immunotherapy. The receptor source for this set is a male donor with gallbladder cancer. Both conserved end residues are part of each CDR3. A D gene is named only where the DNA matches it firmly. Rows may omit the clone size; those that give it use once, few, many or a size class.

d_call cdr3_length j_call v_call clone_size cdr3_nt cdr3_aa
TRBD2 15 TRBJ2-7 TRBV19 many TGTGCCAGTAGCCTTGATGGGCGGGAGGGCTACGAGCAGTACTTC CASSLDGREGYEQYF
NA 12 TRBJ2-7 TRBV3-1 many TGTGCCAGCAGCCAAGGGACAGTAAAGCAGTACTTC CASSQGTVKQYF
NA 18 TRBJ2-2 TRBV29-1 NA NA CSVAGLAGGTLGGELFFF
NA 13 TRBJ1-2 TRBV3-1 NA TGTGCCAGCAGCATATCGAGTGGCTATGGCTACACCTTC CASSISSGYGYTF
TRBD1 13 TRBJ1-2 TRBV19 once TGTGCCAGTAGCCTACAGGGGACGGGTGGCTACACCTTC CASSLQGTGGYTF
TRBD1 11 TRBJ1-2 TRBV28 NA TGTGCCAGCACCTGGACAGGGGGCTACACCTTC CASTWTGGYTF
TRBD1 15 TRBJ2-5 TRBV14 many TGTGCCAGCAGCGCCCGACAGGGGAAGGGAGAGACCCAGTACTTC CASSARQGKGETQYF
NA 16 TRBJ1-5 TRBV19 many TGTGCCAGTGACGGCGGGGGAGGGTTTAGCAATCAGCCCCAGCATTTT CASDGGGGFSNQPQHF
NA 15 TRBJ2-1 TRBV5-1 NA TGCGCCAGCAGCGCCACGCCGGGGGGCTATTTTGAGCAGTTCTTC CASSATPGGYFEQFF
TRBD1 14 TRBJ2-1 TRBV4-1 NA TGCGCCAGCAGCCAAGACAAGGGGGCCGATGAGCAGTTCTTC CASSQDKGADEQFF
NA 13 TRBJ2-1 TRBV28 many TGTGCCAGCACGGAAGCCTCCTACAATGAGCAGTTCTTC CASTEASYNEQFF
NA 14 TRBJ1-1 TRBV7-2 NA TGTGCCAGCAGCTTCTTCAGGGTGAACACTGAAGCTTTCTTT CASSFFRVNTEAFF
NA 13 TRBJ2-3 TRBV11-2 medium-sized TGTGCCAGCAGCGCCAGGTACACAGATACGCAGTATTTT CASSARYTDTQYF
TRBD2 14 TRBJ2-3 TRBV20-1 NA TGCAGTGCAGACGGGACTAGTCTTCCAGATACGCAGTATTTT CSADGTSLPDTQYF
NA 16 TRBJ1-2 TRBV10-3 many TGTGCCATCAGTGAACGAGTGACAGAAAGTTCCTATGGCTACACCTTC CAISERVTESSYGYTF
NA 16 TRBJ2-7 TRBV6-5 few TGTGCCAGCAGTTACTCCCCGGGGGTGGCCTCCTACGAGCAGTACTTC CASSYSPGVASYEQYF
NA 14 TRBJ1-3 TRBV7-9 many TGTGCCAGCATCCATTCCAGGGGCGAAAACACCATATATTTT CASIHSRGENTIYF
TRBD2 17 TRBJ2-1 TRBV2 NA TGTGCCAGCAGTAAAGGACTAGCGGGTCCCCGTGGGAATGAGCAGTTCTTC CASSKGLAGPRGNEQFF
TRBD2 15 TRBJ2-5 TRBV28 NA TGTGCCAGCAGTCCCTTAACTAGCGCCTCGGAGACCCAGTACTTC CASSPLTSASETQYF
NA 20 TRBJ2-4 TRBV10-3 NA TGTGCCATCAGTGAGTCTTATCGCAGCCTTCTGGGGTCGGGCAAAAACATTCAGTACTTC CAISESYRSLLGSGKNIQYF
NA 12 TRBJ2-5 TRBV5-6 few TGTGCCAGCAGCTTTGGGGTCGAGACCCAGTACTTC CASSFGVETQYF
NA 12 TRBJ2-1 TRBV28 NA TGTGCCAGCAGTTGGGGGGCGGGTGAGCAGTTCTTC CASSWGAGEQFF
NA 13 TRBJ1-1 TRBV3-1 many TGTGCCAGCAGCCCATCCATGAACACTGAAGCTTTCTTT CASSPSMNTEAFF
TRBD2 17 TRBJ2-2 TRBV28 few TGTGCCAGCAGTTTGAGGCTAGCGGGAGGCCACACCGGGGAGCTGTTTTTT CASSLRLAGGHTGELFF
NA 15 TRBJ2-6 TRBV9 many TGTGCCAGCAGCGTAGCGGGAGCTGGGGCCAACGTCCTGACTTTC CASSVAGAGANVLTF
TRBD2 17 TRBJ2-7 TRBV27 few TGTGCCAGCAGTTTAAGCTCTAGCGGGAGGGCCCGGGGTGAGCAGTACTTC CASSLSSSGRARGEQYF
TRBD2 17 TRBJ2-1 TRBV15 NA TGTGCCACCAGCACCGACACACTAGCGGGCGCAGGCAATGAGCAGTTCTTC CATSTDTLAGAGNEQFF
NA 14 TRBJ1-3 TRBV20-1 NA TGCAGCGCAATCACAGGGTTACCTGGAAACACCATATATTTT CSAITGLPGNTIYF
NA 16 TRBJ2-7 TRBV20-1 NA TGCAGTGCTAGAGATCGCCCCGCGACGGGGCCCTACGAGCAGTACTTC CSARDRPATGPYEQYF
TRBD1 14 TRBJ2-3 TRBV30 NA TGTGCCTGTCCCGGGACAGGGGGCGCAGATACGCAGTATTTT CACPGTGGADTQYF
NA 14 TRBJ2-7 TRBV28 NA TGTGCCAGCAGCGGGGGCAGGGGACCCTACGAGCAGTACTTC CASSGGRGPYEQYF
TRBD2 12 TRBJ2-1 TRBV4-2 many TGTGCCACGCGGGGGGGCTACGGGGAGCAGTTCTTC CATRGGYGEQFF
TRBD1 13 TRBJ2-2 TRBV6-2/TRBV6-3 NA TGTGCCAGCAGTTGGGGACAGGCTACAGAGCTGTTTTTT CASSWGQATELFF
TRBD1 14 TRBJ1-1 TRBV27 many TGTGCCAGCAGTTCAACGACAGGGGTCACTGAAGCTTTCTTT CASSSTTGVTEAFF
NA 14 TRBJ1-6 TRBV28 NA TGTGCCAGCAGTTTTGGCCAGCCCAATTCACCCCTCCACTTT CASSFGQPNSPLHF
TRBD1 16 TRBJ1-5 TRBV7-9 few TGTGCCAGCAGCTTAGTCGGGACAGCTTACAATCAGCCCCAGCATTTT CASSLVGTAYNQPQHF
TRBD1 16 TRBJ1-1 TRBV6-6 NA TGTGCCAGCAGTCCGCTGGGCAGGGGGATGAACACTGAAGCTTTCTTT CASSPLGRGMNTEAFF
TRBD2 12 TRBJ2-1 TRBV28 large TGTGCCGCGGGAGCCGAGCCTGGTGGGCAGTTCTTC CAAGAEPGGQFF
NA 17 TRBJ1-2 TRBV3-1 many TGTGCCAGCAGTCCCGCGACAGGCCAGAAAGGGGGCTATGGCTACACCTTC CASSPATGQKGGYGYTF
NA 18 TRBJ2-4 TRBV9 NA TGTGCCAGCAGCGCCCGTAGTTGGGGGGGGCTAGCCAAAAACATTCAGTACTTC CASSARSWGGLAKNIQYF
NA 16 TRBJ2-1 TRBV2 medium-sized TGTGCCAGCAGATCACAGGGCCTCCTTAGTTATGGTGAGCAGTTCTTC CASRSQGLLSYGEQFF
NA 12 TRBJ2-5 TRBV19 NA TGTGCCAGTAGTCTGGGACAAGAGACCCAGTACTTC CASSLGQETQYF